These 26 T cell receptor beta chains were sequenced from one sample in a study of beta chain features in type 1 diabetes. Notes on the study in general: Type 1 diabetes patients showed a moderate but significant shortening of TCRB CDR3s in all four CD4+ subsets.

Sequencing targeted expressed TCRB transcripts, as all isolated RNA had been reverse transcribed. Repertoires were generated with immunoSEQ multiplex PCR, while TCRdb's copy carries only in-frame clones and drops some. The sample yields 640,000 or so clones, roughly 13% seen once. The antigens for these receptors are not known. The sequenced sample was naive CD4+ T cells from blood. All receptors derive from a man younger than 30 with type 1 diabetes.

This chain links TRBV14 with TRBJ2-5, with D hard to call. The CDR3 spans 11 residues. Germline-derived CDR1 and CDR2 are SGHDN and FVKESK. V lost 2 bases and J lost 7, with 5 bases in between. The CDR3 DNA follows: TGTGCCAGCAGCCAACATGCGACCCAGTACTTC. Protein: CASSQHATQYF. Variable domain in full (rest from reference TRBV14 and TRBJ2-5): EAGVTQFPSHSVIEKGQTVTLRCDPISGHDNLYWYRRVMGKEIKFLLHFVKESKQDESGMPNNRFLAERTGGTYSTLKVQPAELEDSGVYFCASSQHATQYFGPGTRLLVL.

This clone came up a few times. The chain uses TRBV14 and TRBJ1-1; 7 bases are shared with TRBD1. Germline V gene data show CDR1 as SGHDN and CDR2 as FVKESK. The CDR3 is made up of 15 amino acids. The V gene end was trimmed by 4 bases and the J gene end by 4 bases; junction bases not matched to a gene: 9. The DNA of the CDR3 is TGTGCCAGCAGCCCACGCCAGGGGGGTGGCACTGAAGCTTTCTTT. Translated, it gives CASSPRQGGGTEAFF.

In its sample, this clone was seen a few times. V and J are TRBV4-1 and TRBJ2-1, with D maybe TRBD2 (6 bases). In germline, CDR1 is MGHRA, CDR2 YSYEKL. The length of the CDR3 is 15 residues. V was clipped by 0 bases and J by 6 bases, with 12 bases between them. The CDR3 sequence: CASSQDSGLTNEQFF. Written as DNA, the CDR3 is TGCGCCAGCAGCCAAGATTCGGGACTTACCAATGAGCAGTTCTTC.

The chain employs TRBV9 and TRBJ1-6; D not resolved. Trimming took 0 bases from V and 10 from J, leaving 11 bases between them. This CDR3 is 14 amino acids long. Germline assignment: CDR1 SGDLS and CDR2 YYNGEE. In DNA, the CDR3 is TGTGCCAGCAGCGTAGTTCCAGGAGACTCACCCCTCCACTTT. Residues: CASSVVPGDSPLHF. Combining the CDR3 with reference TRBV9 and TRBJ1-6 gives the whole variable domain DSGVTQTPKHLITATGQRVTLRCSPRSGDLSVYWYQQSLDQGLQFLIQYYNGEERAKGNILERFSAQQFPDLHSELNLSSLELGDSALYFCASSVVPGDSPLHFGNGTRLTVT.

J is TRBJ1-1 and V is TRBV30; no definite D call. Germline CDR1 and CDR2: GTSNPN and SVGIG (reference sequence). Trimming removed 2 bases from V and 0 bases from J, with 7 bases in between. The length of the CDR3 is 13 residues. The chain's CDR3 is CAWSLLMNTEAFF. Here the CDR3 DNA reads TGTGCCTGGAGTTTGTTAATGAACACTGAAGCTTTCTTT.

Details on this clone: Other DNA variants within this sample encode the same CDR3. The chain carries TRBV5-1 and TRBJ1-4; D not certain. Deletions cut 0 bases from V and 5 bases from J, with 8 bases between. The CDR3 runs to 14 residues. Germline V gives CDR1 SGHRS, CDR2 YFSETQ. CDR3 region: CASSLGQSNEKLFF. The CDR3 DNA sequence: TGCGCCAGCAGCTTGGGGCAGTCGAATGAAAAACTGTTTTTT. The full variable domain, rest sourced from reference TRBV5-1 and TRBJ1-4, is KAGVTQTPRYLIKTRGQQVTLSCSPISGHRSVSWYQQTPGQGLQFLFEYFSETQRNKGNFPGRFSGRQFSNSRSEMNVSTLELGDSALYLCASSLGQSNEKLFFGSGTQLSVL.

The chain employs TRBV7-9 and TRBJ2-5, with TRBD2 identical over 7 bases. The germline CDR1 and CDR2 sequences are SEHNR and FQNEAQ (reference sequence). CDR3 length: 14 residues. Trimming took 9 bases from V and 4 from J; bases not matched to a gene: 11. The CDR3 here is CASYTSVRGETQYF. CDR3 nucleotide sequence: TGTGCCAGTTATACTAGCGTCCGCGGAGAGACCCAGTACTTC.

This clone was found a few times. The chain recombines TRBV7-2 with TRBJ1-2; no firm D call. The germline V gene has CDR1 SGHTA and CDR2 FQGNSA. V was cut by 1 base and J by 5 bases, with 11 bases left in between. The length of the CDR3 is 14 residues. The DNA of the CDR3 is TGTGCCAGCAGCTTAGAAGGGATCGGATATGGCTACACCTTC. Its protein is CASSLEGIGYGYTF.

This chain connects TRBV30 to TRBJ1-1, with D possibly being TRBD1 (5 bases). The length of the CDR3 is 13 residues. CDR1 and CDR2 from the germline V gene are GTSNPN and SVGIG (reference sequence). The V end lost 4 bases, the J end lost 4 bases, and 13 bases lay between the germline ends. CDR3 loop: CAWNAQGFTEAFF. Here the CDR3 DNA reads TGTGCCTGGAATGCCCAGGGATTCACTGAAGCTTTCTTT.

V is TRBV7-9 and J is TRBJ2-3; D not certain. This CDR3 is built from 13 residues. Germline loops: CDR1 SEHNR, CDR2 FQNEAQ (reference sequence). Trimming left V 3 bases short and J 0 bases short, with 4 bases between. The chain's CDR3 is CASSFGSTDTQYF. In DNA form, the CDR3 reads TGTGCCAGCAGCTTCGGGAGCACAGATACGCAGTATTTT.

V usage is TRBV10-3 and J usage is TRBJ1-2, with 7 bases matching TRBD1. The CDR3 runs to 14 residues. CDR1 and CDR2 from the germline V gene are ENHRY and SYGVKD. The V and J ends lost 6 bases and 7 bases, in that order; junction bases with no gene match: 11. The CDR3, as DNA: TGTGCCATCAGGCTCGACAGGGATCGGGGTGGCTACACCTTC. Protein sequence: CAIRLDRDRGGYTF.

This rearrangement joins TRBV7-8 to TRBJ2-7, with 9 positions matching TRBD1. Unmatched junction bases numbered 4, after V lost 5 bases and J lost 2 bases. Germline V gives CDR1 SGHVS, CDR2 FQNEAQ. The CDR3 is made up of 14 amino acids. The CDR3 coding sequence is TGTGCCAGCAGCCGGGACAGGGCCGCCTACGAGCAGTACTTC. Amino acids: CASSRDRAAYEQYF.

This chain joins TRBV6-1 and TRBJ2-6; 7 bases match TRBD2. The CDR3 spans 14 residues. After removal of 8 bases from V and 2 bases from J, the junction contained 3 bases not matched to a gene. Per germline, CDR1 MNHNS and CDR2 SASEGT. The CDR3 reads CASHRGAGANVLTF. In DNA form, the CDR3 reads TGTGCCAGCCACCGGGGGGCTGGGGCCAACGTCCTGACTTTC.

V and J are TRBV25-1 and TRBJ2-3; D may be TRBD1 (5 bases). Germline V CDR1 and CDR2: MGHDK, SYGVNS. This CDR3 contains 13 residues. V lost 6 bases to trimming and J lost 4 bases, with 11 bases between them. The CDR3 bases are TGTGCCAGCAGAGGACAATATCCAGATACGCAGTATTTT. This gives the protein CASRGQYPDTQYF.

The rearrangement joins TRBV10-3 to TRBJ2-3; D not resolved. The germline CDR1 and CDR2 sequences are ENHRY and SYGVKD. This CDR3 contains 12 residues. V was clipped by 5 bases and J by 2 bases, with 5 bases between them. CDR3 DNA: TGTGCCATCAGTATCACCACAGATACGCAGTATTTT. Translation gives CAISITTDTQYF.

This clone came up a few times. This chain connects TRBV5-1 to TRBJ2-5, with D possibly TRBD1 on 6 matching bases. Trimming shortened V by 1 base and J by 4 bases, and 11 bases separated the two germline ends. Germline values: CDR1 SGHRS, CDR2 YFSETQ. The CDR3 extends over 14 amino acids. The CDR3 here is CASSLFQGSETQYF. Here the CDR3 DNA reads TGCGCCAGCAGCTTGTTTCAGGGGTCAGAGACCCAGTACTTC.

This clone was counted only a few times. This chain connects TRBV29-1 to TRBJ1-2; possibly TRBD1 for D (6 bases). The V end was cut by 5 bases, the J end by 4 bases, with 14 bases between. Germline CDR1 and CDR2: SQVTM and ANQGSEA. The CDR3 length is 13 residues. Written as DNA, the CDR3 is TGCAGCGTTTTTGCAGGGACACTCTATGGCTACACCTTC. It codes for CSVFAGTLYGYTF.

In this sample, this clone turned up a few times. The chain links TRBV19 to TRBJ1-2; D not resolved. V was clipped by 3 bases and J by 3 bases, with 11 bases between them. The V gene's germline CDR1 is LNHDA and CDR2 SQIVND (reference sequence). The CDR3 runs to 14 residues. The CDR3 DNA sequence: TGTGCCAGTAGTATTACCCCGGGCCACTATGGCTACACCTTC. Translating it yields CASSITPGHYGYTF.

J is TRBJ2-1 and V is TRBV25-1, with D unclear. The CDR3 extends over 14 amino acids. V dropped 4 bases and J dropped 3 bases, with 10 bases sitting between them. CDR1 MGHDK and CDR2 SYGVNS come from the germline V gene. The CDR3 reads CASSGGPLYNEQFF. CDR3 bases: TGTGCCAGCAGTGGTGGGCCACTCTACAATGAGCAGTTCTTC.

V and J are TRBV28 and TRBJ1-3; D is unclear. Trimming pared 6 bases from V and 4 bases from J, leaving 19 bases between. The CDR3 loop spans 16 amino acids. Germline lookup yields CDR1 MDHEN and CDR2 SYDVKM. The CDR3 loop is CASRPALGLVGNTIYF. The CDR3, as DNA: TGTGCCAGCAGGCCCGCCCTAGGGCTGGTGGGAAACACCATATATTTT.

This clone was counted only a few times. As DNA, the CDR3 is TGTGCCAGTAGTATGCCGGGACCGGAGCAGTATTTT. Translated, it gives CASSMPGPEQYF. The gene calls are TRBV19 and TRBJ2-3; D may correspond to TRBD1 or TRBD2 (5 bases each). CDR1 LNHDA and CDR2 SQIVND come from the germline V gene (reference sequence). CDR3 length equals 12 residues. The V gene lost 3 bases and the J gene lost 11 bases, with 12 bases spanning the gap.

The chain combines TRBV15 with TRBJ1-4; tentative D call: TRBD1 (5 bases). Germline V lookup: CDR1 LNHNV, CDR2 YYDKDF (reference sequence). Between the trimmed V and J ends, which lost 5 bases and 5 bases, there was a span of 9 bases. This CDR3 comprises 13 residues. CDR3 loop: CATSGRGNEKLFF. CDR3 bases: TGTGCCACCAGCGGGCGGGGCAATGAAAAACTGTTTTTT.

This clone has only a few counts. V is TRBV30 and J is TRBJ1-2; TRBD1 agrees at 11 bases. Trimming removed 5 bases from V and 0 bases from J; junction bases left unmatched: 5. CDR1 is GTSNPN, CDR2 SVGIG, per germline (reference sequence). The CDR3 runs 15 residues. The CDR3 region has the DNA TGTGCCTGGGTAGGACAGGGGGCGCCTAACTATGGCTACACCTTC. It encodes CAWVGQGAPNYGYTF.

This clone was picked up a small number of times. The chain links TRBV9 to TRBJ1-6; 7 bases align to TRBD1. CDR3 size: 14 residues. Trimming took 3 bases from V and 9 from J; bases not matched to a gene: 6. CDR1 SGDLS and CDR2 YYNGEE come from the germline V gene. CDR3 sequence: CASSAGGEASPLHF. The CDR3 DNA reads TGTGCCAGCAGCGCAGGGGGAGAGGCTTCACCCCTCCACTTT.

This sequence joins TRBV11-1 and TRBJ1-2, with D perhaps TRBD1 (5 bases). The germline gives CDR1 SGHAT, CDR2 FQDESV (reference sequence). Between the trimmed V and J ends, which lost 5 bases and 7 bases, there was a span of 11 bases. The CDR3 loop spans 12 amino acids. Written as DNA, the CDR3 is TGTGCCAGCAGCCTGAAAGGGGTTGGCTACACCTTC. It specifies CASSLKGVGYTF.

This chain links TRBV5-1 with TRBJ2-1, with 7 bases fitting TRBD1. Germline CDR1 reads SGHRS; CDR2 reads YFSETQ. The CDR3 has 17 residues. V lost 3 bases and J lost 0; bases outside the gene matches: 9. The CDR3: CASSYLQTGSSYNEQFF. CDR3 sequence (DNA): TGCGCCAGCAGCTACCTACAGACAGGGAGCTCCTACAATGAGCAGTTCTTC.